The 18 T cell receptor beta chains presented below share a single source sample, sequenced in a study of T cell changes during pregnancy in multiple sclerosis. Sequenced by immunoSEQ multiplex PCR; TCRdb stores in-frame clones only, minus some. The sample lists around 40,000 clones, roughly 91% occurring once. The source was CD8+ T cells from peripheral blood mononuclear cells, collected in the second trimester of pregnancy. The source of these receptors is a female donor with multiple sclerosis, enrolled in a pregnancy study.

In this sample, this clone turned up once. The gene calls are TRBV10-2 and TRBJ2-1; D is possibly TRBD2 (5 bases). The V and J ends lost 6 bases and 5 bases respectively, with 8 bases between them. The CDR3 is 12 residues long. The germline V gene encodes CDR1 WSHSY and CDR2 SAAADI. In DNA form, the CDR3 reads TGCGCCAGCAGACCACTAGACAATGAGCAGTTCTTC. Its protein product is CASRPLDNEQFF.

This clone came up once. The V call is TRBV15, the J call TRBJ1-2, with 7 nucleotides matching TRBD1. With 4 bases clipped from V and 3 bases from J, the junction kept 8 bases outside the gene matches. Per germline, CDR1 LNHNV and CDR2 YYDKDF (reference sequence). CDR3 length: 15 residues. The CDR3 region has the DNA TGTGCCACCAGCACTATCCGACAGGGCGACTATGGCTACACCTTC. This codes for CATSTIRQGDYGYTF.

V gene TRBV27 combines with J gene TRBJ2-6; no firm D call. This CDR3 has 15 amino acids. Germline values: CDR1 MNHEY, CDR2 SMNVEV (reference sequence). Trimming left V 5 bases short and J 0 bases short, with 8 bases between. CDR3 bases: TGTGCCAGCAGTATGACACCCTCTGGGGCCAACGTCCTGACTTTC. This translates into CASSMTPSGANVLTF.

This clone appeared once. J is TRBJ2-1 and V is TRBV4-1; 8 bases line up with TRBD2. Germline CDR1 and CDR2: MGHRA and YSYEKL. CDR3 length equals 17 residues. V lost 7 bases to trimming and J lost 1 base; unmatched junction nucleotides: 12. The CDR3 DNA is TGCGCCAGCACCCCTAGCGGGTCTCCTTCTTCCTACAATGAGCAGTTCTTC. Its protein product is CASTPSGSPSSYNEQFF.

The rearrangement links TRBV27 to TRBJ1-5; D is undetermined. Germline-derived CDR1 and CDR2 are MNHEY and SMNVEV (reference sequence). V was shortened by 4 bases and J by 0 bases, with 22 bases between the two germline ends. CDR3 size: 19 residues. The CDR3 DNA reads as TGTGCCAGCAGTTGTCTGAGGGCAGACGAATCTTATAGCAATCAGCCCCAGCATTTT. The encoded protein is CASSCLRADESYSNQPQHF.

This clone came up a few times. V gene TRBV7-9 combines with J gene TRBJ2-1; perhaps TRBD2 as D (5 bases). The germline V and J ends were trimmed by 2 bases and 5 bases, with 13 bases remaining between them. CDR3 length: 15 residues. The V gene's germline CDR1 is SEHNR and CDR2 FQNEAQ (reference sequence). The CDR3 DNA reads as TGTGCCAGCAGCTTAACTAGTCAACCAAACAATGAGCAGTTCTTC. As protein: CASSLTSQPNNEQFF.

Here the CDR3 reads CASSQGPSGGSDEQYF. The CDR3 DNA reads as TGTGCCAGCAGCCAAGGTCCTAGCGGGGGGAGCGACGAGCAGTACTTC. The chain employs TRBV4-2 and TRBJ2-7; TRBD2 aligns across 11 bases. The CDR3 runs 16 residues. From germline, CDR1 is LGHNA and CDR2 YNFKEQ. With 1 base clipped from V and 5 bases from J, the junction kept 7 bases outside the gene matches.

The rearrangement uses TRBV11-2 and TRBJ1-1; perhaps TRBD1 as D (6 bases). Germline CDR1 reads SGHAT; CDR2 reads FQNNGV. The CDR3 covers 15 residues. The V gene lost 0 bases and the J gene lost 6 bases, with 14 bases spanning the gap. The CDR3 reads CASSLEGGRFAEAFF. The CDR3 nucleotides are TGTGCCAGCAGCTTAGAAGGGGGACGTTTTGCTGAAGCTTTCTTT.

This rearrangement joins TRBV5-1 to TRBJ2-2; D not resolved. This CDR3 is built from 14 residues. Trimming cost V 4 bases and J 3 bases, with 10 bases left between them. Germline CDR1 SGHRS, CDR2 YFSETQ. CDR3 sequence (DNA): TGCGCCAGCAGCCGAGACACCTACACCGGGGAGCTGTTTTTT. Residues: CASSRDTYTGELFF.

The gene calls are TRBV27 and TRBJ1-5; a possible D gene is TRBD1 (5 bases). V was pared by 5 bases and J by 5 bases, with 10 bases between. The CDR3 loop spans 13 amino acids. Germline assignment: CDR1 MNHEY and CDR2 SMNVEV (reference sequence). The CDR3 is CASSVRRDQPQHF. The CDR3 DNA is TGTGCCAGCAGTGTACGCAGGGATCAGCCCCAGCATTTT.

The chain joins TRBV5-1 to TRBJ2-1; 10 positions match TRBD2. CDR3 length: 15 residues. Trimming at V came to 1 base and at J to 10 bases, leaving 8 bases not matched to a gene. CDR1 and CDR2 from the germline V gene are SGHRS and YFSETQ. In DNA form, the CDR3 reads TGCGCCAGCAGCTTGACTAGCGGGATTTCGCGGGAGCAGTTCTTC. As protein: CASSLTSGISREQFF. The full variable domain, in which reference TRBV5-1 and TRBJ2-1 provide the parts outside the CDR3, is KAGVTQTPRYLIKTRGQQVTLSCSPISGHRSVSWYQQTPGQGLQFLFEYFSETQRNKGNFPGRFSGRQFSNSRSEMNVSTLELGDSALYLCASSLTSGISREQFFGPGTRLTVL.

The gene calls are TRBV27 and TRBJ1-5; TRBD1 might be the D (6 bases). CDR1 MNHEY and CDR2 SMNVEV come from the germline V gene (reference sequence). The CDR3 runs 15 residues. The V end lost 6 bases, the J end lost 4 bases, and 16 bases lay between the germline ends. This CDR3 is CASRPTGRGNQPQHF. CDR3 DNA: TGTGCCAGCAGACCCACAGGGAGAGGTAATCAGCCCCAGCATTTT.

This chain links TRBV9 with TRBJ2-1, with 9 bases aligning to TRBD1. V gave up 3 bases and J gave up 7 bases; unmatched junction bases: 5. The CDR3 is 14 amino acids. Germline V gene lookup returns CDR1 SGDLS and CDR2 YYNGEE. The CDR3 sequence is CASSATGGENEQFF. CDR3 DNA: TGTGCCAGCAGCGCCACAGGGGGCGAAAATGAGCAGTTCTTC.

The V call is TRBV12-5, the J call TRBJ1-3, with 7 positions matching TRBD1. There are 14 residues in the CDR3. CDR1 and CDR2 (germline): LGHNT, FRNRAP. V lost 6 bases, J lost 2 bases, and 4 bases stayed unmatched. This chain's CDR3 is CASGPTGTGNTIYF. The CDR3 DNA reads as TGTGCTAGTGGCCCGACAGGGACTGGAAACACCATATATTTT.

This clone was seen a single time. The V and J genes are TRBV9 and TRBJ2-7; the match to TRBD1 covers 7 bases. Trimming took 7 bases from V and 3 from J; bases not matched to a gene: 10. CDR1 is SGDLS and CDR2 is YYNGEE in the germline V gene. The CDR3 extends over 14 amino acids. CDR3 bases: TGTGCCAGCTCTACAGGGGAAAAGTACTACGAGCAGTACTTC. Translating gives CASSTGEKYYEQYF.

The chain joins TRBV14 to TRBJ2-7, with TRBD2 identical over 8 bases. From germline, CDR1 is SGHDN and CDR2 FVKESK. The CDR3 has 16 residues. V lost 4 bases and J lost 3; bases outside the gene matches: 11. CDR3: CASSPRGFSGIYEQYF. The CDR3 DNA is TGTGCCAGCAGCCCCCGCGGGTTTAGCGGGATCTACGAGCAGTACTTC.

The chain recombines TRBV29-1 with TRBJ2-3; 10 nucleotides match TRBD2. CDR1 SQVTM and CDR2 ANQGSEA come from the germline V gene. The V gene end was trimmed by 4 bases and the J gene end by 0 bases; junction bases not matched to a gene: 4. The CDR3 sequence is 15 residues long. DNA of the CDR3: TGCAGCGTTGTTAGCGGGAGGACTAGCACAGATACGCAGTATTTT. Its translation: CSVVSGRTSTDTQYF.

This rearrangement joins TRBV4-1 to TRBJ2-1; D may be TRBD1 (6 bases). The CDR3 contains 17 residues. The V end lost 2 bases, the J end lost 4 bases, and 18 bases lay between the germline ends. Germline CDR1 is MGHRA and CDR2 is YSYEKL. DNA of the CDR3: TGCGCCAGCAGCCAACCCCCGCAGGAGGACAGATACAATGAGCAGTTCTTC. As protein: CASSQPPQEDRYNEQFF.